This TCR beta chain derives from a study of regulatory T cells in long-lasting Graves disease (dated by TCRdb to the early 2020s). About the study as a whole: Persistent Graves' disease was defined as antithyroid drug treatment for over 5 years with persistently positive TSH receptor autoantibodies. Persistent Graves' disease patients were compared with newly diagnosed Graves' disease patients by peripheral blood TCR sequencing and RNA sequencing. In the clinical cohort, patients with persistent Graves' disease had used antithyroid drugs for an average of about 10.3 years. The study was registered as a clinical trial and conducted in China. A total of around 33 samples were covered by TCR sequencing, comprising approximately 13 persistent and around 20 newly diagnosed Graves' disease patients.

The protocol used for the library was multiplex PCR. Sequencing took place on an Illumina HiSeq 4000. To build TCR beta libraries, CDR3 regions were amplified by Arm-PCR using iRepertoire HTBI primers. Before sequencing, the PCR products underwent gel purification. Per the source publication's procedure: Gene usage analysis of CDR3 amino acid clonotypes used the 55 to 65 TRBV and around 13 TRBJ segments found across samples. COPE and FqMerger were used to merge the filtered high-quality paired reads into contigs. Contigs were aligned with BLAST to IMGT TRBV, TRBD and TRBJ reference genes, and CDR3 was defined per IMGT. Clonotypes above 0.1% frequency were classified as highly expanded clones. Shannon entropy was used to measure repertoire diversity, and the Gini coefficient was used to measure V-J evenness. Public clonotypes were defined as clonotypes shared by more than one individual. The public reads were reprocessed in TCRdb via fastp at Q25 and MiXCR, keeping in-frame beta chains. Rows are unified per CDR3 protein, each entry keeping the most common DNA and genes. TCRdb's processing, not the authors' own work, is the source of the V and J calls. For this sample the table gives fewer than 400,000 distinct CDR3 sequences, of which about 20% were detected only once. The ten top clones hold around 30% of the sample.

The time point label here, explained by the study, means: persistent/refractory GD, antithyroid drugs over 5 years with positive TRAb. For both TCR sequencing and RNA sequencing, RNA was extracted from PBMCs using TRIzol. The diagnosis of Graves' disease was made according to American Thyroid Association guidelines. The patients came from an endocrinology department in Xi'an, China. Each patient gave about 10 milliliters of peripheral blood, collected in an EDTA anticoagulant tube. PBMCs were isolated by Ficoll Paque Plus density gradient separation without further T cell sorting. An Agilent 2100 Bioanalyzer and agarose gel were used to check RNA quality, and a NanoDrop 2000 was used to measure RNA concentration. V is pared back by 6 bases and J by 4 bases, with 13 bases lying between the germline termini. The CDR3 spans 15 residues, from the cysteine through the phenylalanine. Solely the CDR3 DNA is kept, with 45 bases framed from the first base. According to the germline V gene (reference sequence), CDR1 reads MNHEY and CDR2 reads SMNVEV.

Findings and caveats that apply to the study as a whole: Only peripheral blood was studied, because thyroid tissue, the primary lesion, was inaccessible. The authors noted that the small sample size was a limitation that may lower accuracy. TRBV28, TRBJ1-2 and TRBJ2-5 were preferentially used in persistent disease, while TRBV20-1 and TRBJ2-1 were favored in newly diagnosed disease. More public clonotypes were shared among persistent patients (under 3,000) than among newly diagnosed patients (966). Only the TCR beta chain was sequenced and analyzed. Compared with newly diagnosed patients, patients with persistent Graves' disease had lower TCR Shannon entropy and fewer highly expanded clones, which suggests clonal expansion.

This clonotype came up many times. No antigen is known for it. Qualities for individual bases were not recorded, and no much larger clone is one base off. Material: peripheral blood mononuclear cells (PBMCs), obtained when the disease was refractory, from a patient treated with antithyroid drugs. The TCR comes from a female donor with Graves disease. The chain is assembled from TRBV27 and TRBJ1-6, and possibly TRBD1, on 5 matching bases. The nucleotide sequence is TGTGCCAGCAGGGCCGGGGGGGGGTATAATTCACCCCTCCACTTT. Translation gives CASRAGGGYNSPLHF.